This TCR beta chain was captured by sequencing in a study of blood T cell repertoires in COVID-19. Study information: Sites in the United States, Italy and Spain provided acute and convalescent COVID-19 samples. The analysed material was cDNA or gDNA that came from T cells, B-cell-depleted T cells, or PBMCs.

How the authors handled the data: Quantification of nucleated cells was approximated via reference gene primer amplification. TCRdb's table, derived via immunoSEQ multiplex PCR, lists solely in-frame clones and lacks some. V and J calls and clone size are copied from that table; D and trimming were computed from the DNA. The sample holds 200,000 to 250,000 clones, about 87% seen once. Losses at the gene ends were 0 bases for V and 6 bases for J; bases not matched to a gene: 5. The CDR3 runs 16 residues. Germline V CDR1 and CDR2: LGHNA, YSLEER. Each participant's cohort was designated according to participant-reported clinical history.

The clonotype comes from a woman aged 30 to 39 who had recovered from COVID-19. Sequences were obtained from PBMCs or T cells enriched from blood (not recorded which). The V call is TRBV4-3, the J call TRBJ2-1; 10 positions match TRBD1. The DNA of the CDR3 is TGCGCCAGCAGCCAAGATTACGGGACAGGGGCCAATGAGCAGTTCTTC. This sequence encodes CASSQDYGTGANEQFF.